Following are 9 T cell receptor beta chains from one sample sequenced in a study of shared clonotypes between healthy human individuals. Data came from immunoSEQ multiplex PCR; TCRdb stores just in-frame clones and leaves some out. The data show around 510,000 clones, with around three quarters seen just once and about 12% held by the top ten. Sequenced material: PBMCs. The receptors come from a woman aged 40 to 50 in good health. Some clones in this sample may be carry-over from other donors' samples.

This clone was seen ten or more times. The chain joins TRBV10-2 to TRBJ2-7; 7 bases fit TRBD2. The germline V gene has CDR1 WSHSY and CDR2 SAAADI. The CDR3 is 14 amino acids. V was clipped by 7 bases and J by 1 base; unmatched bases: 7. DNA for the CDR3: TGCGCCAGCATCCCGGGACTAACGTCCTACGAGCAGTACTTC. Residues: CASIPGLTSYEQYF.

V gene TRBV7-9 combines with J gene TRBJ2-1; tentative D call: TRBD2 (5 bases). V shed 5 bases and J shed 0 bases, with 14 bases lying between them. The V gene's germline CDR1 is SEHNR and CDR2 FQNEAQ (reference sequence). The CDR3 sequence is 16 residues long. This CDR3 is CASSPYRESSYNEQFF. In DNA form, the CDR3 reads TGTGCCAGCAGCCCGTATCGGGAAAGCTCCTACAATGAGCAGTTCTTC.

For this clone: Just one base apart from a much larger clone, this may be a read error. The chain recombines TRBV2 with TRBJ1-5; no reliable D call. The V gene's germline CDR1 is SNHLY and CDR2 FYNNEI. The CDR3 extends over 12 amino acids. V dropped 6 bases and J dropped 7 bases, with 10 bases sitting between them. Here the CDR3 reads CASSPDWQPQHF. The CDR3 DNA reads as TGTGCCAGCAGCCCTGATTGGCAGCCCCAGCATTTT.

Only a few counts were recorded for this clone. V usage is TRBV6-1 and J usage is TRBJ2-7, with 11 nucleotides matching TRBD2. V was clipped by 4 bases and J by 2 bases; unmatched bases: 4. The CDR3 totals 15 residues. Germline-derived CDR1 and CDR2 are MNHNS and SASEGT. CDR3 DNA sequence: TGTGCCAGCAGTGCCGGACTAGCGGGCGCCTACGAGCAGTACTTC. Translating gives CASSAGLAGAYEQYF.

This chain links TRBV25-1 with TRBJ2-3; no firm D call. Germline CDR1 reads MGHDK; CDR2 reads SYGVNS. This CDR3 contains 13 residues. The V end lost 3 bases, the J end lost 6 bases, and 10 bases lay between the germline ends. Here the CDR3 DNA reads TGTGCCAGCAGTGAGGGCCCGACGGATACGCAGTATTTT. Its translation: CASSEGPTDTQYF.

The rearrangement links TRBV11-1 to TRBJ2-1, with TRBD2 matching over 9 bases. The trim removed 5 bases at V and 4 bases at J, leaving 12 bases unmatched. The CDR3 is 17 residues long. Per germline, CDR1 SGHAT and CDR2 FQDESV (reference sequence). The CDR3 DNA follows: TGTGCCAGCAGCGGGGCCCTAAGCGGGGGGAAGTACAATGAGCAGTTCTTC. It translates to CASSGALSGGKYNEQFF.

The V call is TRBV11-2, the J call TRBJ2-7; D uncertain. The germline V gene encodes CDR1 SGHAT and CDR2 FQNNGV. V shed 5 bases and J shed 5 bases, with 13 bases lying between them. CDR3 length: 13 amino acids. CDR3 residues: CASSPILGNEQYF. The DNA of the CDR3 is TGTGCCAGCAGCCCAATCCTAGGAAACGAGCAGTACTTC.

Turning to this clone: The conserved final phenylalanine or tryptophan is absent from the CDR3, which likely points to a read error. The chain combines TRBV11-1 with TRBJ1-2; perhaps TRBD1 as D (6 bases). From germline, CDR1 is SGHAT and CDR2 FQDESV (reference sequence). The length of the CDR3 is 13 residues. Trimming took 1 base from V and 7 from J, leaving 10 bases between them. The CDR3 DNA follows: TGTGCCAGCAGCTTAGGGGGGCGCGGTGGCTACACCCTC. This gives the protein CASSLGGRGGYTL.

A word on this clone: A much larger clone lies one base from this, so it may be a read error. This sequence joins TRBV25-1 and TRBJ1-1; unclear D gene. The CDR3 spans 12 residues. CDR1 and CDR2 (germline): MGHDK, SYGVNS. Trimming removed 4 bases from V and 0 bases from J, with 3 bases in between. The CDR3 DNA is TGTGCCAGCAGTGGACTGAACACTGAAGCTTTCTTT. It encodes CASSGLNTEAFF. Filled out from reference TRBV25-1 and TRBJ1-1, the complete variable domain reads EADIYQTPRYLVIGTGKKITLECSQTMGHDKMYWYQQDPGMELHLIHYSYGVNSTEKGDLSSESTVSRIRTEHFPLTLESARPSHTSQYLCASSGLNTEAFFGQGTRLTVV.